The clone carrying this T cell receptor (beta chain) has more than one count but fewer than ten. Its antigen is still unknown. These data are taken from a study of sequential checkpoint blockade in melanoma. Study-level background: Both treatment sequences were followed by maintenance nivolumab. TCRbeta immunosequencing was performed on DNA from fewer than 95 pretreatment melanoma tumor samples. The study's findings and limits: Pretreatment TIL clonality tracked with response in the nivolumab-first arm. Clinical benefit was about 30 times likelier when tumor T-cell fraction and clonality increased.

The CDR3 is 14 amino acids. Trimming shortened V by 3 bases and J by 6 bases, and 11 bases separated the two germline ends. The germline CDR1 and CDR2 sequences are LNHDA and SQIVND (reference sequence). The method was immunoSEQ multiplex PCR; TCRdb's version includes in-frame clones alone and lacks a portion of them. The repertoire includes about 9,200 clones, roughly 20% of them detected once, and roughly 10% sits in the top ten. Treatment in this sample: randomized to nivolumab then ipilimumab (arm A) or the reverse (arm B). The specimen comprised tumor tissue (inferred from file names), sampled from a patient given nivolumab and ipilimumab in sequence. The rearrangement joins TRBV19 to TRBJ1-4; the D is unclear. The sequence was collected from a human donor with melanoma. CDR3 in amino acids: CASSMDHGDEKLFF. In DNA form, the CDR3 reads TGTGCCAGTAGTATGGATCACGGGGATGAAAAACTGTTTTTT.